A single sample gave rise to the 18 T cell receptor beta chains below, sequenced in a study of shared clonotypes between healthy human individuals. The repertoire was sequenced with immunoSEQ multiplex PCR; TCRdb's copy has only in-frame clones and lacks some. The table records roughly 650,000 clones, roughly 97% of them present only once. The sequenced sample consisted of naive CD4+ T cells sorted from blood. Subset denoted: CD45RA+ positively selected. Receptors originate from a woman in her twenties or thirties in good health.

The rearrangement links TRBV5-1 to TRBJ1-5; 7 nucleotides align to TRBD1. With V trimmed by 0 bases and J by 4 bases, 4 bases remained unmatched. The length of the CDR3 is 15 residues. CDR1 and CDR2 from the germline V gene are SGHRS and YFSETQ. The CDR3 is CASSLGQGENQPQHF. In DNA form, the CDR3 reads TGCGCCAGCAGCTTGGGACAGGGTGAAAATCAGCCCCAGCATTTT. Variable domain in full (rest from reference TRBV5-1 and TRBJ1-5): KAGVTQTPRYLIKTRGQQVTLSCSPISGHRSVSWYQQTPGQGLQFLFEYFSETQRNKGNFPGRFSGRQFSNSRSEMNVSTLELGDSALYLCASSLGQGENQPQHFGDGTRLSIL.

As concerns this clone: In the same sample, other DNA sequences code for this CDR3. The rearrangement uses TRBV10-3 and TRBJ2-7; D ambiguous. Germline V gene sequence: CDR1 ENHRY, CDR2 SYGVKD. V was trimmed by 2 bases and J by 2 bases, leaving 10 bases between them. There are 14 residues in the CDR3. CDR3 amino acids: CAISESWAPYEQYF. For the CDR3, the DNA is TGTGCCATCAGTGAGAGCTGGGCGCCCTACGAGCAGTACTTC.

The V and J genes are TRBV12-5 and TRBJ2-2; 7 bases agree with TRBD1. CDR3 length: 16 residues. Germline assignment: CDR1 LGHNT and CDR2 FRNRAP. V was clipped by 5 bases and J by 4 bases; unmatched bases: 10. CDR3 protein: CASGPRTGDATGELFF. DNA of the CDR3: TGTGCTAGTGGTCCCCGGACAGGCGACGCCACCGGGGAGCTGTTTTTT.

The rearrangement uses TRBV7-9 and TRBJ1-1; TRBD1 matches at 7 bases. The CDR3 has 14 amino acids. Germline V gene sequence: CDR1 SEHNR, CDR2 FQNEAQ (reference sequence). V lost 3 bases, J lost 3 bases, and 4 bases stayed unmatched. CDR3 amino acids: CASSFGQDYTEAFF. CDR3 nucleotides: TGTGCCAGCAGCTTCGGACAGGATTACACTGAAGCTTTCTTT. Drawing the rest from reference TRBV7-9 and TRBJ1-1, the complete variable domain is DTGVSQNPRHKITKRGQNVTFRCDPISEHNRLYWYRQTLGQGPEFLTYFQNEAQLEKSRLLSDRFSAERPKGSFSTLEIQRTEQGDSAMYLCASSFGQDYTEAFFGQGTRLTVV.

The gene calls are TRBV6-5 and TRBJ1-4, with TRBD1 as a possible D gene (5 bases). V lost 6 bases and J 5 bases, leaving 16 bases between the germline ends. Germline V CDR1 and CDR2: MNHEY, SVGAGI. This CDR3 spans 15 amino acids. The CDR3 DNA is TGTGCCAGCAGCCGCCGCAGGGCGGAGAATGAAAAACTGTTTTTT. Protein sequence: CASSRRRAENEKLFF.

CDR3 residues: CASSLLGTPSTGELFF. The CDR3 DNA follows: TGTGCCAGCAGCTTACTAGGGACCCCGAGCACCGGGGAGCTGTTTTTT. The chain links TRBV7-2 to TRBJ2-2; either TRBD1 or TRBD2 may supply D (5 bases each). Germline V gene data show CDR1 as SGHTA and CDR2 as FQGNSA. V lost 2 bases and J lost 4, with 14 bases in between. The CDR3 covers 16 residues. Together with reference TRBV7-2 and TRBJ2-2, the CDR3 gives the full variable domain: GAGVSQSPSNKVTEKGKDVELRCDPISGHTALYWYRQSLGQGLEFLIYFQGNSAPDKSGLPSDRFSAERTGGSVSTLTIQRTQQEDSAVYLCASSLLGTPSTGELFFGEGSRLTVL.

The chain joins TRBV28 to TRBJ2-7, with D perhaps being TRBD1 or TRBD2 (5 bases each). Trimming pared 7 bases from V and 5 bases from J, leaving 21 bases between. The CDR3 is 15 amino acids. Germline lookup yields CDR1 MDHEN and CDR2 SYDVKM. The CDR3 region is CASTLPGTARHEQYF. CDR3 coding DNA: TGTGCCAGCACCCTCCCCGGGACGGCTCGGCACGAGCAGTACTTC.

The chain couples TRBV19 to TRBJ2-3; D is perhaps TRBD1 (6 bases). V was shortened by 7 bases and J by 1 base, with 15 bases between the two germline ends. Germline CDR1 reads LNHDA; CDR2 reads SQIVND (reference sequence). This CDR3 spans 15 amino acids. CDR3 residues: CASIGTGWGTDTQYF. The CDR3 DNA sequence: TGTGCCAGTATTGGTACAGGGTGGGGCACAGATACGCAGTATTTT.

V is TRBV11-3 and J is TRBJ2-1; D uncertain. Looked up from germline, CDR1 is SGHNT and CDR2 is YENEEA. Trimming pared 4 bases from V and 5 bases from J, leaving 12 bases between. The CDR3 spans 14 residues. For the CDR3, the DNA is TGTGCCAGCAGCTCGACTCCATCCCACAATGAGCAGTTCTTC. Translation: CASSSTPSHNEQFF.

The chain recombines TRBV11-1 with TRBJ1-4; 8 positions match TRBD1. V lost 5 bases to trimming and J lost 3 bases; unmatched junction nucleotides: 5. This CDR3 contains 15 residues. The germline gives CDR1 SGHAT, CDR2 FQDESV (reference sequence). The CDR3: CASSDTGGPNEKLFF. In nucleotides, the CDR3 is TGTGCCAGCAGCGACACAGGGGGTCCTAATGAAAAACTGTTTTTT.

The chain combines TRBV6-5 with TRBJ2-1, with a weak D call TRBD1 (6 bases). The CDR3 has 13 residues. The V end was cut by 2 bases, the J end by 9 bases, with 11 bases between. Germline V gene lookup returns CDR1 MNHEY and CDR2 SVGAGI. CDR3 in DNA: TGTGCCAGCAGTTACCCAGGGGTAGGTGAGCAGTTCTTC. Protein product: CASSYPGVGEQFF.

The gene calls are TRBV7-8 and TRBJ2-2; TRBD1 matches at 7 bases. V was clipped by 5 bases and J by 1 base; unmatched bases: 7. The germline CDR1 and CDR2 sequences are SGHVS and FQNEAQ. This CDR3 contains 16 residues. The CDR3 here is CASSPRTGLNTGELFF. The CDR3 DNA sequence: TGTGCCAGCAGCCCCAGGACAGGTCTGAACACCGGGGAGCTGTTTTTT.

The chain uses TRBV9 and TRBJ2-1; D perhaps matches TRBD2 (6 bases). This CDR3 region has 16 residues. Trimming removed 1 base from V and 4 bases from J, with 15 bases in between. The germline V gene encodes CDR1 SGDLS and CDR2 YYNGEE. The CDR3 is CASSVTSAGKYNEQFF. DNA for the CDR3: TGTGCCAGCAGCGTAACTTCGGCGGGAAAGTACAATGAGCAGTTCTTC.

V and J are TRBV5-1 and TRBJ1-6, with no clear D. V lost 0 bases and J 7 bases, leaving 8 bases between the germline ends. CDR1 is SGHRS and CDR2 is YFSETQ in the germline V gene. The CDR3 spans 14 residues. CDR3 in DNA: TGCGCCAGCAGCTTGGTTCAGGCCAATTCACCCCTCCACTTT. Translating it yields CASSLVQANSPLHF.

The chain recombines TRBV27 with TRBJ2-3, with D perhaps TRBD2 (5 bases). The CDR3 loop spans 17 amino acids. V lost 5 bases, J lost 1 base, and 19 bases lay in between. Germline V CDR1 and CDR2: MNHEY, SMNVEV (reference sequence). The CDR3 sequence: CASSPPGIGIGTDTQYF. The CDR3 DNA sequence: TGTGCCAGCAGTCCCCCCGGGATCGGAATCGGCACAGATACGCAGTATTTT.

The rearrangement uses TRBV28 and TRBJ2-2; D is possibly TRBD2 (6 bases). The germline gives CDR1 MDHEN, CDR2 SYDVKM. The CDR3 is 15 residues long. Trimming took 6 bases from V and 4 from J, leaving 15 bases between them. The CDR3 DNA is TGTGCCAGCAGCTCGCCGGGACTCCTCACCGGGGAGCTGTTTTTT. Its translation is CASSSPGLLTGELFF. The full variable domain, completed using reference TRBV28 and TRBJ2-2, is DVKVTQSSRYLVKRTGEKVFLECVQDMDHENMFWYRQDPGLGLRLIYFSYDVKMKEKGDIPEGYSVSREKKERFSLILESASTNQTSMYLCASSSPGLLTGELFFGEGSRLTVL.

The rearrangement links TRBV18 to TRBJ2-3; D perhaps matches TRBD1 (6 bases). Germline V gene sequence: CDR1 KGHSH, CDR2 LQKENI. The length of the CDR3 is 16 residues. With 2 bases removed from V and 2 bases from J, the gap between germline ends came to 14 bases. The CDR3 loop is CASSPGGGNPTDTQYF. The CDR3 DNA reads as TGTGCCAGCTCACCAGGGGGCGGCAACCCCACAGATACGCAGTATTTT. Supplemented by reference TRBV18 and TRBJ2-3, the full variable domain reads NAGVMQNPRHLVRRRGQEARLRCSPMKGHSHVYWYRQLPEEGLKFMVYLQKENIIDESGMPKERFSAEFPKEGPSILRIQQVVRGDSAAYFCASSPGGGNPTDTQYFGPGTRLTVL.

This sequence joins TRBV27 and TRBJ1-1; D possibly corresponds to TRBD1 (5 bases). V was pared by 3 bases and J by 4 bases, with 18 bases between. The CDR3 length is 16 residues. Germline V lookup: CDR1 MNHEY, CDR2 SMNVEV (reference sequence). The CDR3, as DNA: TGTGCCAGCAGTTTTCGGCAGGGAGGGTTACGCACTGAAGCTTTCTTT. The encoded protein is CASSFRQGGLRTEAFF.